These T cell receptor beta chains were read from a single sample in a study of breast tumors, draining lymph nodes, adjacent tissues. TCRdb re-derived calls from the multiplex PCR reads in MiXCR, one entry per CDR3 protein. The data contain some 170,000 distinct CDR3 sequences, about 33% of them seen just once; the ten biggest clones take up about 4.1%. Input material: axillary lymph node tissue. These receptors were collected from a female donor with breast cancer. Some clones in this sample may be carry-over from other donors' samples. The CDR3 runs from the conserved cysteine through the conserved F or W. Each record gives: V gene, J gene, D gene, CDR3 protein. A D gene is named only where the DNA matches it firmly.

v_gene: TRBV7-2; j_gene: TRBJ2-7; d_gene: .; CDR3aa: CASSLPLSEQYF
v_gene: TRBV12-3/TRBV12-4; j_gene: TRBJ1-4; d_gene: .; CDR3aa: CASTLPSPEGEVSF
v_gene: TRBV20-1; j_gene: TRBJ2-3; d_gene: .; CDR3aa: CSASLWEYTDTQYF
v_gene: TRBV9; j_gene: TRBJ1-4; d_gene: .; CDR3aa: CASSVEPGEKLFF
v_gene: TRBV6-1; j_gene: TRBJ2-7; d_gene: .; CDR3aa: CATLRAPEQYF
v_gene: TRBV11-2; j_gene: TRBJ2-3; d_gene: .; CDR3aa: CASSFQRTSTDTQYF
v_gene: TRBV10-1; j_gene: TRBJ2-3; d_gene: .; CDR3aa: CASSLARKDTQYF
v_gene: TRBV11-2; j_gene: TRBJ2-7; d_gene: TRBD1; CDR3aa: CASSLSSRTGAYRGQYF
v_gene: TRBV5-1; j_gene: TRBJ2-3; d_gene: TRBD2; CDR3aa: CASSRGGTTDTQYF
v_gene: TRBV11-3; j_gene: TRBJ2-2; d_gene: .; CDR3aa: CACSGGQTANTGELFF
v_gene: TRBV5-6; j_gene: TRBJ2-6; d_gene: .; CDR3aa: CASSFLQGPGGANVLTF
v_gene: TRBV19; j_gene: TRBJ2-1; d_gene: .; CDR3aa: CASGGRDNEQFF
v_gene: TRBV19; j_gene: TRBJ2-6; d_gene: .; CDR3aa: CASSGMQGSGANVLTF
v_gene: TRBV10-3; j_gene: TRBJ2-1; d_gene: TRBD2; CDR3aa: CAISALAGGPNEQFF
v_gene: TRBV7-9; j_gene: TRBJ1-6; d_gene: TRBD1; CDR3aa: CASSHDRDRDADSPLHF
v_gene: TRBV5-1; j_gene: TRBJ2-1; d_gene: TRBD1; CDR3aa: CASSLGDRAYNEQFF
v_gene: TRBV5-1; j_gene: TRBJ2-4; d_gene: .; CDR3aa: CASSAGTAGNIQYF
v_gene: TRBV5-1; j_gene: TRBJ2-7; d_gene: .; CDR3aa: CASSLVGYERYF
v_gene: TRBV4-1; j_gene: TRBJ1-1; d_gene: .; CDR3aa: CASRGGQNTEAFF
v_gene: TRBV2; j_gene: TRBJ1-4; d_gene: .; CDR3aa: CASRDSLYEKLFF
v_gene: TRBV7-9; j_gene: TRBJ2-2; d_gene: TRBD2; CDR3aa: CATRGLAGERTGEPFF
v_gene: TRBV20-1; j_gene: TRBJ2-7; d_gene: .; CDR3aa: CSARDPLSSYEQYF
v_gene: TRBV5-1; j_gene: TRBJ1-2; d_gene: .; CDR3aa: CASSFGQPNYGYTF
v_gene: TRBV27; j_gene: TRBJ2-2; d_gene: TRBD2; CDR3aa: CASSQRVTSGNTGELFF
v_gene: TRBV6-1; j_gene: TRBJ2-7; d_gene: .; CDR3aa: CASNPLTGGGIYEQYF
v_gene: TRBV27; j_gene: TRBJ1-6; d_gene: TRBD1; CDR3aa: CASLRQGGNSPLHF
v_gene: TRBV27; j_gene: TRBJ2-2; d_gene: .; CDR3aa: CASSFLGSGELFF
v_gene: TRBV2; j_gene: TRBJ2-5; d_gene: .; CDR3aa: CASSEEGTSWETQYF
v_gene: TRBV5-1; j_gene: TRBJ2-1; d_gene: TRBD2; CDR3aa: CASSSLAGGYSYNEQFF
v_gene: TRBV7-9; j_gene: TRBJ1-2; d_gene: .; CDR3aa: CASSPVLLAGGYTF
v_gene: TRBV9; j_gene: TRBJ1-1; d_gene: .; CDR3aa: CASSVGSGTEAFF
v_gene: TRBV11-3; j_gene: TRBJ1-2; d_gene: TRBD1; CDR3aa: CASSSSGTGGVYGYTF
v_gene: TRBV4-3; j_gene: TRBJ2-7; d_gene: .; CDR3aa: CASSQDGQEQYF
v_gene: TRBV12-3/TRBV12-4; j_gene: TRBJ1-5; d_gene: TRBD1; CDR3aa: CASSFLQGDQPQHF